A single sample gave rise to the 15 T cell receptor beta chains below, sequenced in a study of blood T cell repertoires in COVID-19. The data were produced by immunoSEQ multiplex PCR, yet TCRdb's version contains in-frame clones alone and is incomplete. The repertoire has 470,000 or so clones, around 89% of them found once; the top ten carry around 4.5%. The source material was peripheral blood. The origin of the receptors is a woman in her 30s with acute or convalescent COVID-19.

CDR3 amino acids: CASRPSGGGWGSYEQYF. Written as DNA, the CDR3 is TGTGCCAGCAGGCCCTCCGGCGGGGGCTGGGGCTCCTACGAGCAGTACTTC. This sequence joins TRBV28 and TRBJ2-7, with D perhaps matching TRBD2 (7 bases). In germline, CDR1 is MDHEN, CDR2 SYDVKM. Trimming stripped 6 bases from V and 0 bases from J, with 21 bases between. The CDR3 is made up of 17 amino acids.

The chain has TRBV4-1 and TRBJ2-1, with a possible D match to TRBD2 (5 bases). Germline CDR1 is MGHRA and CDR2 is YSYEKL. The CDR3 has 13 amino acids. The germline V and J ends were trimmed by 1 base and 8 bases, with 9 bases remaining between them. The CDR3 protein is CASSQGRGYEQFF. DNA for the CDR3: TGCGCCAGCAGCCAAGGACGAGGGTATGAGCAGTTCTTC.

The J gene is TRBJ1-1, the V gene TRBV3-1 (or the pseudogene TRBV3-2); D may be TRBD1 (5 bases). Germline V gene sequence: CDR1 LGHDT, CDR2 YNNKEL (reference sequence). The CDR3 consists of 14 residues. The ends were cut back, 4 bases at V and 7 bases at J, with 16 bases in the middle. This CDR3 reads CASSPQPRGHEAFF. The CDR3 DNA sequence: TGTGCCAGCAGCCCTCAACCCCGAGGACATGAAGCTTTCTTT.

Regarding this clone: Distinct nucleotide sequences in the sample also encode this CDR3. This rearrangement joins TRBV9 to TRBJ2-3, with 9 positions matching TRBD2. The CDR3 sequence is 15 residues long. The V segment lost 0 bases and the J segment 4 bases; nucleotides outside the gene matches: 3. Germline V gives CDR1 SGDLS, CDR2 YYNGEE. As DNA, the CDR3 is TGTGCCAGCAGCGTAGGCGGGGGGGCCGCAGATACGCAGTATTTT. Amino acids: CASSVGGGAADTQYF.

This sequence joins TRBV27 and TRBJ2-2; D possibly corresponds to TRBD1 (6 bases). The CDR3 consists of 13 residues. V lost 6 bases and J 3 bases, leaving 8 bases between the germline ends. CDR1 and CDR2 (germline): MNHEY, SMNVEV (reference sequence). CDR3 loop: CASRYRDTGELFF. In DNA, the CDR3 is TGTGCCAGCAGATACAGGGACACCGGGGAGCTGTTTTTT.

In its sample, this clone was seen once. V gene TRBV30 combines with J gene TRBJ1-4; 9 bases map to TRBD1. The CDR3 is made up of 11 amino acids. The V gene's germline CDR1 is GTSNPN and CDR2 SVGIG (reference sequence). Trimming removed 3 bases from V and 17 bases from J; junction bases left unmatched: 7. CDR3 bases: TGTGCCTGGAGCATGGGACAGGGTTATTTTTTT. Translating gives CAWSMGQGYFF.

This clone was counted a few times. This rearrangement joins TRBV4-1 to TRBJ2-7; 8 bases map to TRBD1. CDR3 length: 15 amino acids. Trimming removed 0 bases from V and 2 bases from J; junction bases left unmatched: 3. Germline assignment: CDR1 MGHRA and CDR2 YSYEKL. The CDR3 DNA reads TGCGCCAGCAGCCAAGATGGGACAGGAACCTACGAGCAGTACTTC. It specifies CASSQDGTGTYEQYF.

Only a few counts were recorded for this clone. This rearrangement joins TRBV7-8 to TRBJ2-2; D uncertain. The CDR3 contains 15 residues. Germline CDR1 is SGHVS and CDR2 is FQNEAQ. The V end was cut by 0 bases, the J end by 1 base, with 6 bases between. In nucleotides, the CDR3 is TGTGCCAGCAGCTTAGCTTTGCGGAACACCGGGGAGCTGTTTTTT. Protein product: CASSLALRNTGELFF.

This chain connects TRBV29-1 to TRBJ1-1, with 7 bases fitting TRBD1. CDR1 is SQVTM and CDR2 is ANQGSEA in the germline V gene. V was clipped by 6 bases and J by 6 bases; unmatched bases: 13. The CDR3 length is 14 residues. Here the CDR3 reads CSVGAGTEPSEAFF. The CDR3, as DNA: TGCAGCGTCGGCGCCGGGACAGAGCCTTCTGAAGCTTTCTTT. Variable domain in full (rest from reference TRBV29-1 and TRBJ1-1): SAVISQKPSRDICQRGTSLTIQCQVDSQVTMMFWYRQQPGQSLTLIATANQGSEATYESGFVIDKFPISRPNLTFSTLTVSNMSPEDSSIYLCSVGAGTEPSEAFFGQGTRLTVV.

The chain is built from TRBV2 and TRBJ1-2, with no clear D. V lost 4 bases to trimming and J lost 4 bases, with 10 bases between them. CDR1 and CDR2 (germline): SNHLY, FYNNEI. The CDR3 spans 13 residues. CDR3 sequence (DNA): TGTGCCAGCAGTGCAGATGGGAGCTATGGCTACACCTTC. Its translation is CASSADGSYGYTF.

V gene TRBV2 combines with J gene TRBJ1-1; D is perhaps TRBD1 (5 bases). This CDR3 has 13 residues. V was clipped by 7 bases and J by 6 bases, with 15 bases between them. Germline-derived CDR1 and CDR2 are SNHLY and FYNNEI. DNA of the CDR3: TGTGCCAGCAATTTCCAGGGTATGTCTGAAGCTTTCTTT. It yields the protein CASNFQGMSEAFF.

The gene calls are TRBV9 and TRBJ1-2; 7 bases align to TRBD1. The J segment lost 1 base and the V segment lost 4 bases, leaving 10 bases of the junction unmatched. The CDR3 extends over 16 amino acids. Germline assignment: CDR1 SGDLS and CDR2 YYNGEE. For the CDR3, the DNA is TGTGCCAGCAGCACCTCCGGGACAGAGGTTAACTATGGCTACACCTTC. This translates into CASSTSGTEVNYGYTF.

This clone occurred once. This chain joins TRBV6-5 and TRBJ1-1, with D hard to call. This CDR3 region has 11 residues. V lost 6 bases and J lost 11, with 13 bases in between. Per the germline V gene, CDR1 is MNHEY and CDR2 is SVGAGI. The CDR3 sequence: CASSKTLAAFF. As DNA, the CDR3 is TGTGCCAGCAGCAAGACTTTAGCGGCTTTCTTT.

The genes are TRBV5-1 and TRBJ2-5, with D perhaps matching TRBD1 (6 bases). The germline V and J ends were trimmed by 2 bases and 5 bases, with 13 bases remaining between them. The CDR3 covers 14 residues. Germline V gene sequence: CDR1 SGHRS, CDR2 YFSETQ. The CDR3, as DNA: TGCGCCAGCAGCTTCGAGGGGGTAAGGGAGACCCAGTACTTC. Translated, it gives CASSFEGVRETQYF.

This sequence joins TRBV1 and TRBJ1-5. TRBV1 is a documented pseudogene. The length of the CDR3 is 18 residues. The CDR3 spells CTSSHGGLSGRDDQPQHF. DNA of the CDR3: TGCACCAGCAGCCACGGAGGTTTGAGTGGGCGCGATGATCAGCCCCAGCATTTT.